Shown below are 10 T cell receptor beta chains from a single sample sequenced in a study of T-cell memory formation after mild COVID-19 (dated by TCRdb to 2020 to 2023). Preparation of the library involved 5' RACE. These reads were obtained on an Illumina NovaSeq 6000. TCRdb reprocessing: public reads trimmed at Q25 with fastp, clones called with MiXCR, in-frame beta chains kept. Identical CDR3 protein sequences are pooled into one entry, listed with their most common genes and DNA. This sample lists around 130,000 distinct CDR3 sequences; 14% to 15% were detected once. Around 30% of the sample goes to the ten largest clones. The sample was PBMCs or a T cell subset sorted from them (not recorded which). Source of these receptors: an adult woman who had mild COVID-19 (a few samples of this study predate the infection). The sample titles of this study are shuffled in the database, so cell type and time point are left out; the donor was told from shared clones.

This clonotype was picked up a small number of times. The rearrangement joins TRBV28 to TRBJ1-4; 9 positions match TRBD1. CDR3 length: 15 amino acids. The V segment lost 8 bases and the J segment 8 bases; nucleotides outside the gene matches: 12. The germline V gene encodes CDR1 MDHEN and CDR2 SYDVKM. The CDR3 DNA sequence: TGTGCCAGCTTCCACAGGGGGCGGAGGGAAGAAAAACTGTTTTTT. It yields the protein CASFHRGRREEKLFF.

The chain combines TRBV10-3 with TRBJ2-7; 7 nucleotides line up with TRBD2. Germline V gene sequence: CDR1 ENHRY, CDR2 SYGVKD. The junction had 4 bases not matched to a gene; V was cut back by 3 bases and J by 2 bases. The CDR3 is 14 residues long. For the CDR3, the DNA is TGTGCCATCAGTGACTCGAGCGGGACCTACGAGCAGTACTTC. As protein: CAISDSSGTYEQYF.

The rearrangement joins TRBV27 to TRBJ2-1; D is possibly TRBD1 or TRBD2 (5 bases each). Germline V gives CDR1 MNHEY, CDR2 SMNVEV (reference sequence). The V and J ends lost 5 bases and 9 bases respectively, with 14 bases between them. The length of the CDR3 is 13 residues. The CDR3 here is CASSLEGFGEQFF. The CDR3 DNA sequence: TGTGCCAGCAGTCTAGAGGGGTTTGGTGAGCAGTTCTTC.

This clonotype was picked up a small number of times. The CDR3 reads CASSQDLGRGGTEAFF. DNA of the CDR3: TGCGCCAGCAGCCAAGACCTGGGACGGGGAGGTACTGAAGCTTTCTTT. This chain links TRBV4-1 with TRBJ1-1, with TRBD1 as a possible D gene (5 bases). CDR1 is MGHRA and CDR2 is YSYEKL in the germline V gene. Trimming stripped 0 bases from V and 5 bases from J, with 16 bases between. The CDR3 runs to 16 residues.

This clonotype was detected a few times. The V gene is TRBV7-6, the J gene TRBJ2-7, with TRBD2 identical over 8 bases. Germline V gene sequence: CDR1 SGHVS, CDR2 FNYEAQ. This CDR3 region has 15 residues. J gave up 0 bases and V 5 bases, and 6 bases lay outside the gene matches. The CDR3 loop reads CASSPGGGGSYEQYF. The CDR3 DNA is TGTGCCAGCAGCCCCGGGGGGGGTGGCTCCTACGAGCAGTACTTC.

The V gene is TRBV7-6, the J gene TRBJ1-1; possible D gene TRBD1, 5 bases. Germline V gene lookup returns CDR1 SGHVS and CDR2 FNYEAQ. The ends were cut back, 2 bases at V and 4 bases at J, with 8 bases in the middle. This CDR3 has 13 amino acids. CDR3 sequence: CASSLQGSTEAFF. CDR3 DNA: TGTGCCAGCAGCTTACAGGGATCCACTGAAGCTTTCTTT.

This clonotype was observed a handful of times. The chain links TRBV12-3 or TRBV12-4 to TRBJ1-3; D gene uncertain. The V gene lost 6 bases and the J gene lost 0 bases, with 9 bases spanning the gap. The CDR3 is 14 residues long. The CDR3 DNA follows: TGTGCCAGCAGGGATGTGCTCTCTGGAAACACCATATATTTT. The encoded protein is CASRDVLSGNTIYF.

This clonotype was picked up a small number of times. V gene TRBV11-3 combines with J gene TRBJ2-3, with D perhaps TRBD2 (5 bases). There are 15 residues in the CDR3. CDR1 and CDR2 (germline): SGHNT, YENEEA. V was clipped by 0 bases and J by 2 bases, with 9 bases between them. Here the CDR3 DNA reads TGTGCCAGCAGCTTAGACGGGGTCCTCACAGATACGCAGTATTTT. Protein: CASSLDGVLTDTQYF.

This clonotype was counted between two and nine times. This sequence joins TRBV5-1 and TRBJ2-1, with no clear D. The CDR3 loop spans 14 amino acids. Trimming took 3 bases from V and 5 from J, leaving 12 bases between them. The germline V gene has CDR1 SGHRS and CDR2 YFSETQ. CDR3 protein: CASSSPRSHNEQFF. CDR3 nucleotide sequence: TGCGCCAGCAGCTCCCCACGGAGCCACAATGAGCAGTTCTTC.

The V gene is TRBV27, the J gene TRBJ1-5, with TRBD1 matching 8 bases. Germline CDR1 and CDR2: MNHEY and SMNVEV (reference sequence). This CDR3 comprises 15 residues. Unmatched junction bases numbered 5, after V lost 4 bases and J lost 3 bases. The CDR3 DNA sequence: TGTGCCAGCAGTTCCGGGACAGGTTACAATCAGCCCCAGCATTTT. It yields the protein CASSSGTGYNQPQHF.